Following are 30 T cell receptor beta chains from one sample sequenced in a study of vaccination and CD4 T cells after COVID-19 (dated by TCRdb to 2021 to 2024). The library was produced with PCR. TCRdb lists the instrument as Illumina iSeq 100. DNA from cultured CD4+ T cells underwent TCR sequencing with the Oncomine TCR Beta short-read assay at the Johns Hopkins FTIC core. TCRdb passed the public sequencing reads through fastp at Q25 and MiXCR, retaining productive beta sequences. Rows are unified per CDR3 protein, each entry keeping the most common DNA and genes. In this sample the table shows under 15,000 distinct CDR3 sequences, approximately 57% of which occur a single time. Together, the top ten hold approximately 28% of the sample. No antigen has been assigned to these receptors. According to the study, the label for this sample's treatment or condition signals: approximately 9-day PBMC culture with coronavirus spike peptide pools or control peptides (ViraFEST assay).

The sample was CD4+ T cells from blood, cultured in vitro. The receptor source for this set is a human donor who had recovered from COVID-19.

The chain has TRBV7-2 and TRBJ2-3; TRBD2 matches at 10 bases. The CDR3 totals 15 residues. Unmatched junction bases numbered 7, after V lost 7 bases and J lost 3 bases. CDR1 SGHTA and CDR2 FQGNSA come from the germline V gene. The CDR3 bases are TGTGCCAGCACCCTAACTAGCGGGGTTACAGATACGCAGTATTTT. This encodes CASTLTSGVTDTQYF.

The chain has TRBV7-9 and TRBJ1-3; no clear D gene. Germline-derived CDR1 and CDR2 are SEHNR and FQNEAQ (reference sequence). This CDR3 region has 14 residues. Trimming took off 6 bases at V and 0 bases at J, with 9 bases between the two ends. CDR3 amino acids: CASRGGVSGNTIYF. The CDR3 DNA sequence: TGTGCCAGCAGGGGAGGAGTCTCTGGAAACACCATATATTTT.

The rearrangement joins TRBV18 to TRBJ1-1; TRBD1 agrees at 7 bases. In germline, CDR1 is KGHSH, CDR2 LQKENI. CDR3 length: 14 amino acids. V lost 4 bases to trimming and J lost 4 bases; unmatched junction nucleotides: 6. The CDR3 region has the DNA TGTGCCAGCTCACTCCGGGACAGACCCACTGAAGCTTTCTTT. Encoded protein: CASSLRDRPTEAFF.

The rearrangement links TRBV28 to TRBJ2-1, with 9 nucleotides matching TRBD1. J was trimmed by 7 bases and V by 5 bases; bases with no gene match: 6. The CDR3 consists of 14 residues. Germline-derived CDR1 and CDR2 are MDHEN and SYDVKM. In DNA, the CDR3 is TGTGCCAGCAGTCCCCCGGACAGGGGAAATGAGCAGTTCTTC. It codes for CASSPPDRGNEQFF.

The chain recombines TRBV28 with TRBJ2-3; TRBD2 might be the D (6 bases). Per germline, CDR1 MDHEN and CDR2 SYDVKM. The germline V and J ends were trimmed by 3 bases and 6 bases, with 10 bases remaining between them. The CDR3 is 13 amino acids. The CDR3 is CASSLGGKDTQYF. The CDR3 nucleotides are TGTGCCAGCAGTTTGGGCGGGAAGGATACGCAGTATTTT.

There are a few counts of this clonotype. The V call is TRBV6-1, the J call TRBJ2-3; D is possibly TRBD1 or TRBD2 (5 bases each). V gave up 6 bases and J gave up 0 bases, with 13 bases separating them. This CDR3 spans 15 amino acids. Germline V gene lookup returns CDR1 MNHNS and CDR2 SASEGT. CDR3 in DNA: TGTGCCAGCAGCGCCCGGGGCCGCAGCACAGATACGCAGTATTTT. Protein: CASSARGRSTDTQYF.

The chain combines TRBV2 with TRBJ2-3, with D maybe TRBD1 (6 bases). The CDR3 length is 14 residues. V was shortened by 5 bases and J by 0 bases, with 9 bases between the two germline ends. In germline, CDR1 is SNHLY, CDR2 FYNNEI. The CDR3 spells CASSQGLSTDTQYF. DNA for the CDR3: TGTGCCAGCAGTCAGGGGCTAAGCACAGATACGCAGTATTTT.

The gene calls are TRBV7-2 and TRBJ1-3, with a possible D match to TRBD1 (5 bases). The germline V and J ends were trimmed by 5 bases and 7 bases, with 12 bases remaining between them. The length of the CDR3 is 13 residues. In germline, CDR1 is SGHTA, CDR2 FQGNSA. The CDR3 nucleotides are TGTGCCAGCAGCCCGGGGACGATGAACACCATATATTTT. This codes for CASSPGTMNTIYF.

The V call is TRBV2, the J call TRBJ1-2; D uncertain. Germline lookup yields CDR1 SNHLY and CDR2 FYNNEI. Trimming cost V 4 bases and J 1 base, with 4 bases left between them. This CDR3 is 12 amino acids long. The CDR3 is CASSVRNYGYTF. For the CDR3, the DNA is TGTGCCAGCAGTGTACGTAACTATGGCTACACCTTC.

CDR3 amino acids: CASSSRTGKLTGELFF. In nucleotides, the CDR3 is TGTGCCAGCAGTTCCCGGACAGGGAAACTCACCGGGGAGCTGTTTTTT. The chain is built from TRBV28 and TRBJ2-2; 8 bases are a match to TRBD1. This CDR3 is 16 amino acids long. Germline V gene data show CDR1 as MDHEN and CDR2 as SYDVKM. V shed 4 bases and J 4 bases; nucleotides not matched to a gene: 8.

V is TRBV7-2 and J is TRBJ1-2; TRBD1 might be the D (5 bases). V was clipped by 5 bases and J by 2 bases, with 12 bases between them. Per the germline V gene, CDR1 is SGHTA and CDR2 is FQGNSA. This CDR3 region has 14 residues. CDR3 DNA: TGTGCCAGCAGCCCTAGAGAGGGGAACTATGGCTACACCTTC. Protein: CASSPREGNYGYTF.

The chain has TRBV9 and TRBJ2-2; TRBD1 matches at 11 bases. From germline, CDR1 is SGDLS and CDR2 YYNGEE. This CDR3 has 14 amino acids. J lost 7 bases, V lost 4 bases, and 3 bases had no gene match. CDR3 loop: CASSWGQGGGELFF. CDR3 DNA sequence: TGTGCCAGCAGCTGGGGACAGGGGGGCGGGGAGCTGTTTTTT.

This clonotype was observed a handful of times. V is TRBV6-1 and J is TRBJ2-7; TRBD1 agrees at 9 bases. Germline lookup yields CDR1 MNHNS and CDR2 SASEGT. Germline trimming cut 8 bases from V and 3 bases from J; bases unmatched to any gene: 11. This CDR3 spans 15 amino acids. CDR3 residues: CASQTGGRDLYEQYF. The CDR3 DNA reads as TGTGCCAGCCAGACAGGGGGAAGGGATCTCTACGAGCAGTACTTC.

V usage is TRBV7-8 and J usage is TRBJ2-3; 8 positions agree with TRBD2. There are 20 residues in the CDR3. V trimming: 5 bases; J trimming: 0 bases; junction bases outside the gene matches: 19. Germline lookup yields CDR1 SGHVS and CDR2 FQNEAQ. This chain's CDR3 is CASSPLESAGGPPSTDTQYF. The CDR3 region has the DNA TGTGCCAGCAGCCCCCTAGAGAGTGCGGGGGGCCCTCCTAGCACAGATACGCAGTATTTT.

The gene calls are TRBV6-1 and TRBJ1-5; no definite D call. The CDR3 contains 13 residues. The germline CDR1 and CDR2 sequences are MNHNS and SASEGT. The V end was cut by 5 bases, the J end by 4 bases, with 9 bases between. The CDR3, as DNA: TGTGCCAGCAGTACCGGACGGAATCAGCCCCAGCATTTT. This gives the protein CASSTGRNQPQHF.

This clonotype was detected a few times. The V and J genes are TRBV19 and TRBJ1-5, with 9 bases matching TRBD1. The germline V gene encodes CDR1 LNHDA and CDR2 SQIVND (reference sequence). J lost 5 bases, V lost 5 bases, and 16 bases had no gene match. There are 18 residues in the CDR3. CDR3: CASSDGQGKLYGDQPQHF. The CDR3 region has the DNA TGTGCCAGTAGTGACGGACAGGGGAAATTGTACGGGGATCAGCCCCAGCATTTT.

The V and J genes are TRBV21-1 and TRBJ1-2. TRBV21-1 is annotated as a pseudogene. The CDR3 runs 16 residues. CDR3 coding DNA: TGTGCCAGCAGCAAAGCGTATTTAGGAGGGTTGGGAGGCTACACCTTC. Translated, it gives CASSKAYLGGLGGYTF.

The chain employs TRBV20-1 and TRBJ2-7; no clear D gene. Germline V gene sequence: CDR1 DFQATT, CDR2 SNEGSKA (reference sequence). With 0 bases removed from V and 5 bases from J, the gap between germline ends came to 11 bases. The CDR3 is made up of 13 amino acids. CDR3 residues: CSARDPVINEQYF. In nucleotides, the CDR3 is TGCAGTGCTAGAGACCCAGTAATAAACGAGCAGTACTTC.

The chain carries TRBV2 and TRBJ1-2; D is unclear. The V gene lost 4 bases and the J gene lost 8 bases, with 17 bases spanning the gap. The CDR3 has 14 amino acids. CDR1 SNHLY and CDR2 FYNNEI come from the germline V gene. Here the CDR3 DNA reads TGTGCCAGCAGTGTTGGACTGTCTGGAGAGGGCTACACCTTC. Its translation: CASSVGLSGEGYTF.

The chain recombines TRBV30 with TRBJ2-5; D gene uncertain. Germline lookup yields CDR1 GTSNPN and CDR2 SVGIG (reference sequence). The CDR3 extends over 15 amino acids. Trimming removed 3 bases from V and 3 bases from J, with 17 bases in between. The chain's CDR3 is CAWRPGHAFKETQYF. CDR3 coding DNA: TGTGCCTGGAGGCCCGGCCACGCCTTCAAAGAGACCCAGTACTTC.

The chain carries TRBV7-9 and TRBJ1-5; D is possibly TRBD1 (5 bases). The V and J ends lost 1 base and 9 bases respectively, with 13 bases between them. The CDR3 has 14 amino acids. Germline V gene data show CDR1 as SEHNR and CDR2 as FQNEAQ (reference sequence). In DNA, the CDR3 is TGTGCCAGCAGCTTAGGGCCTCCGGGGGGGCCCCAGCATTTT. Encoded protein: CASSLGPPGGPQHF.

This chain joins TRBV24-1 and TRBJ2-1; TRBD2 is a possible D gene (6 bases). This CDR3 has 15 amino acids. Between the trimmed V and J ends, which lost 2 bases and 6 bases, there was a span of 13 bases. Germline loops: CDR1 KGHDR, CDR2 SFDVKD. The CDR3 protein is CATSDSTTSFNEQFF. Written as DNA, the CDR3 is TGTGCCACCAGTGATTCCACCACTAGCTTCAATGAGCAGTTCTTC.

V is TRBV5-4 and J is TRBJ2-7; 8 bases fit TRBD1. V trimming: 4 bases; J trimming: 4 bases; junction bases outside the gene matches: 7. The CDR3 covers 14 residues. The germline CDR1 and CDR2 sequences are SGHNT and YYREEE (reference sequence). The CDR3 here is CASSTSRQGYEQYF. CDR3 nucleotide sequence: TGTGCCAGCAGCACGTCAAGACAGGGGTACGAGCAGTACTTC.

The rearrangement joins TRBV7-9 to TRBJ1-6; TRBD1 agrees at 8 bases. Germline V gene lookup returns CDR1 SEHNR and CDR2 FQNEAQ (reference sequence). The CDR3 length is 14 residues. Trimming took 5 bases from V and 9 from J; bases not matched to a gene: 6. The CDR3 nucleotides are TGTGCCAGCAGCCCGACAGGGGACGGTTCACCCCTCCACTTT. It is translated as CASSPTGDGSPLHF. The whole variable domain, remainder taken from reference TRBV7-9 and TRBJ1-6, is DTGVSQNPRHKITKRGQNVTFRCDPISEHNRLYWYRQTLGQGPEFLTYFQNEAQLEKSRLLSDRFSAERPKGSFSTLEIQRTEQGDSAMYLCASSPTGDGSPLHFGNGTRLTVT.

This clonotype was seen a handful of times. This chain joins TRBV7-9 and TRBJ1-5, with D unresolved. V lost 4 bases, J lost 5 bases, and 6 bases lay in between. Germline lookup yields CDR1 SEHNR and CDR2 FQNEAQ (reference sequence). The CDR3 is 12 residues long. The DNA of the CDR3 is TGTGCCAGCAGCTATATAGATCAGCCCCAGCATTTT. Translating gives CASSYIDQPQHF. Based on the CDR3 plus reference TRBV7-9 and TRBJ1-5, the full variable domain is DTGVSQNPRHKITKRGQNVTFRCDPISEHNRLYWYRQTLGQGPEFLTYFQNEAQLEKSRLLSDRFSAERPKGSFSTLEIQRTEQGDSAMYLCASSYIDQPQHFGDGTRLSIL.

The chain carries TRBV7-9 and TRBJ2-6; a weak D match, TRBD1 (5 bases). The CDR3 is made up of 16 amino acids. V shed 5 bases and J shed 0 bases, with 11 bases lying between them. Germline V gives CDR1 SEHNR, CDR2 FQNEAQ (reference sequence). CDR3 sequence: CASSIRVSSGANVLTF. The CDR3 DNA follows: TGTGCCAGCAGCATCAGGGTTTCCTCTGGGGCCAACGTCCTGACTTTC.

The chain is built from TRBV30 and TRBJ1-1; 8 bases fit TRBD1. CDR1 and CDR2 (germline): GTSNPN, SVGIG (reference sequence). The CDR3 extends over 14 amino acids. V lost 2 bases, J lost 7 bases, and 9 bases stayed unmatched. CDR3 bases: TGTGCCTGGAGTAATCAGGGGGCTTTTGGTGAAGCTTTCTTT. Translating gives CAWSNQGAFGEAFF.

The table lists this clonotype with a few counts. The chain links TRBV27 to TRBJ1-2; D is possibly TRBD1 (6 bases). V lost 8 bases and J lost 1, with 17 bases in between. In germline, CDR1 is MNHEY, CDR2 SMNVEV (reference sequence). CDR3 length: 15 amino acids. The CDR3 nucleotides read TGTGCCAGCCTCCAGGGGTCTATTTTTAACTATGGCTACACCTTC. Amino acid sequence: CASLQGSIFNYGYTF.

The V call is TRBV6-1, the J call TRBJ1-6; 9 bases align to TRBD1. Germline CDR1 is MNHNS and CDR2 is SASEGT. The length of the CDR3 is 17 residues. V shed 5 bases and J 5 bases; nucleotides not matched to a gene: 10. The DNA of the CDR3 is TGTGCCAGCAGTCTTACCCTACAGGGGGCCAATAATTCACCCCTCCACTTT. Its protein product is CASSLTLQGANNSPLHF.

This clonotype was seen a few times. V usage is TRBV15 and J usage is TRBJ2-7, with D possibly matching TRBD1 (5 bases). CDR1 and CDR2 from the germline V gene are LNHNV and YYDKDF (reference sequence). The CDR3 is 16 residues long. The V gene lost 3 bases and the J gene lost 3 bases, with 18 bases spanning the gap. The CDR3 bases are TGTGCCACCAGCAGCGAAACAGGCGGAACTATCTACGAGCAGTACTTC. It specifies CATSSETGGTIYEQYF.